The rows below give T cell receptor beta chains drawn from one sample of a study of T-cell reconstitution after alpha-beta-depleted transplantation in children. TCRdb itself ran the PCR reads through MiXCR, one entry per CDR3 protein. Of around 360,000 distinct CDR3 sequences listed, 10% were seen once; the top ten hold 2% to 2.5%. The input for sequencing was PBMCs from the stem cell graft donor, taken from the stem cell graft. The origin of the receptors is a human donor who donated a stem cell graft to a child with acute lymphoblastic leukemia. Each CDR3 is given with its conserved first and last residue. Fields, in order: CDR3 protein, CDR3 DNA, D gene, V gene, clone size, J gene. A D gene is named only where the DNA matches it firmly. Only part of the rows carry a size: once, few, many, or a class if the clone is expanded.

CDR3 protein: CASSPVTVFYEQYF
CDR3 DNA: TGTGCCAGCAGTCCCGTTACAGTCTTCTACGAGCAGTACTTC
D gene: NA
V gene: TRBV6-1
clone size: NA
J gene: TRBJ2-7

CDR3 protein: CASSLEQGAGYEQYF
CDR3 DNA: TGCGCCAGCAGCTTGGAACAGGGGGCGGGTTACGAGCAGTACTTC
D gene: TRBD1
V gene: TRBV5-1
clone size: NA
J gene: TRBJ2-7

CDR3 protein: CASSLSTDYGYTF
CDR3 DNA: TGTGCCAGCAGTCTTTCGACAGACTATGGCTACACCTTC
D gene: NA
V gene: TRBV12-3/TRBV12-4
clone size: few
J gene: TRBJ1-2

CDR3 protein: CATWRGLQVMNTEAFF
CDR3 DNA: TGTGCCACCTGGAGGGGGCTCCAAGTTATGAACACTGAAGCTTTCTTT
D gene: TRBD1
V gene: TRBV6-1
clone size: NA
J gene: TRBJ1-1

CDR3 protein: CASSQEGRREKLFF
CDR3 DNA: TGCGCCAGCAGCCAAGAGGGAAGAAGGGAAAAACTGTTTTTT
D gene: NA
V gene: TRBV4-3
clone size: few
J gene: TRBJ1-4

CDR3 protein: CASSWPSTNEKLFF
CDR3 DNA: TGTGCCAGCAGTTGGCCATCAACTAATGAAAAACTGTTTTTT
D gene: NA
V gene: TRBV28
clone size: few
J gene: TRBJ1-4

CDR3 protein: CASSLALAVSYNEQFF
CDR3 DNA: TGTGCCAGCAGCTTAGCACTAGCAGTCTCCTACAATGAGCAGTTCTTC
D gene: NA
V gene: TRBV7-6
clone size: NA
J gene: TRBJ2-1

CDR3 protein: CASSLRVSGANVLTF
CDR3 DNA: TGTGCCAGCAGCCTCAGGGTCTCTGGGGCCAACGTCCTGACTTTC
D gene: NA
V gene: TRBV7-2
clone size: many
J gene: TRBJ2-6

CDR3 protein: CASSIGTGVPGANVLTF
CDR3 DNA: TGTGCCAGCAGCATCGGTACAGGGGTCCCTGGGGCCAACGTCCTGACTTTC
D gene: TRBD1
V gene: TRBV7-8
clone size: NA
J gene: TRBJ2-6

CDR3 protein: CASSLGPLGLDDEQFF
CDR3 DNA: TGTGCTAGCAGCTTGGGCCCACTGGGGCTAGACGATGAGCAGTTCTTC
D gene: NA
V gene: TRBV7-7
clone size: few
J gene: TRBJ2-1

CDR3 protein: CASSLARDPGANVLTF
CDR3 DNA: TGTGCCAGCAGTTTAGCACGGGACCCTGGGGCCAACGTCCTGACTTTC
D gene: NA
V gene: TRBV12-3/TRBV12-4
clone size: NA
J gene: TRBJ2-6

CDR3 protein: CASSPPGAGEAFF
CDR3 DNA: TGTGCCAGCAGCCCCCCCGGGGCGGGTGAAGCTTTCTTT
D gene: NA
V gene: TRBV7-9
clone size: many
J gene: TRBJ1-1

CDR3 protein: CASSLVNGDTQYF
CDR3 DNA: TGTGCCAGCAGCTTGGTTAACGGTGATACGCAGTATTTT
D gene: NA
V gene: TRBV5-6
clone size: NA
J gene: TRBJ2-3

CDR3 protein: CATSRAPLAGQETQYF
CDR3 DNA: TGTGCCACCAGCAGAGCCCCACTAGCGGGGCAAGAGACCCAGTACTTC
D gene: TRBD2
V gene: TRBV15
clone size: few
J gene: TRBJ2-5

CDR3 protein: CASSLGLAGVKVNEHFF
CDR3 DNA: TGTGCCAGCAGCTTGGGACTAGCGGGAGTCAAGGTCAATGAGCACTTCTTC
D gene: TRBD2
V gene: TRBV5-4
clone size: NA
J gene: TRBJ2-1

CDR3 protein: CASSSGRGMGKNQPQHF
CDR3 DNA: TGTGCCAGCAGCTCCGGACGGGGCATGGGAAAGAATCAGCCCCAGCATTTT
D gene: NA
V gene: TRBV7-2
clone size: few
J gene: TRBJ1-5

CDR3 protein: CASSTKTGYNEQFF
CDR3 DNA: TGTGCCAGCAGTACAAAAACAGGGTACAATGAGCAGTTCTTC
D gene: NA
V gene: TRBV27
clone size: many
J gene: TRBJ2-1

CDR3 protein: CSVDTGVSEQYF
CDR3 DNA: TGCAGCGTTGACACAGGGGTGAGCGAGCAGTACTTC
D gene: TRBD1
V gene: TRBV29-1
clone size: few
J gene: TRBJ2-7

CDR3 protein: CASSLQGFTEAFF
CDR3 DNA: TGTGCCAGCAGTTTACAGGGATTCACTGAAGCTTTCTTT
D gene: NA
V gene: TRBV27
clone size: few
J gene: TRBJ1-1

CDR3 protein: CASSPSPQGSEQYF
CDR3 DNA: TGTGCCAGCAGTCCCAGCCCCCAGGGCTCCGAGCAGTACTTC
D gene: NA
V gene: TRBV28
clone size: NA
J gene: TRBJ2-7

CDR3 protein: CASSPDGTSYEQYF
CDR3 DNA: TGCGCCAGCAGCCCGGACGGAACCTCCTACGAGCAGTACTTC
D gene: NA
V gene: TRBV5-1
clone size: NA
J gene: TRBJ2-7